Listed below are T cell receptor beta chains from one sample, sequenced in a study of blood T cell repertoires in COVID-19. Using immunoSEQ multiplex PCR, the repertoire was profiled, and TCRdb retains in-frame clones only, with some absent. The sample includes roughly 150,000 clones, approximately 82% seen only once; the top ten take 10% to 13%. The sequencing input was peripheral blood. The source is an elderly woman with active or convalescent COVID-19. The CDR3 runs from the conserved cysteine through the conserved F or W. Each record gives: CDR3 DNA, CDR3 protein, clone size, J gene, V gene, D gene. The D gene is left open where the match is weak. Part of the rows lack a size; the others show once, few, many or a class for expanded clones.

DNA: TGTGCCAGCAGCGTAGAAGCGGTGAACACTGAAGCTTTCTTT
CDR3: CASSVEAVNTEAFF
size: NA
J: TRBJ1-1
V: TRBV9
D: NA

DNA: TGTGCCAGCAGCCCCCCAGCGGGGTCCTATGAGCAGTTCTTC
CDR3: CASSPPAGSYEQFF
size: NA
J: TRBJ2-1
V: TRBV7-9
D: TRBD2

DNA: TGTGCCAGCAGTTTATGGGGACAGGGATTGTCCACAGATACGCAGTATTTT
CDR3: CASSLWGQGLSTDTQYF
size: NA
J: TRBJ2-3
V: TRBV28
D: TRBD1

DNA: TGTGCCAGCAGCCCCCGGACAGGGTTTGGGACCGGGGAGCTGTTTTTT
CDR3: CASSPRTGFGTGELFF
size: NA
J: TRBJ2-2
V: TRBV7-8
D: TRBD1

DNA: TGTGCCACCAGCAGAGATAGAGGGGGCGATCAGCCCCAGCATTTT
CDR3: CATSRDRGGDQPQHF
size: NA
J: TRBJ1-5
V: TRBV15
D: TRBD1

DNA: TGTGCCAGCAGCTTAGCTGGCCAGGGCGGCTACACCTTC
CDR3: CASSLAGQGGYTF
size: NA
J: TRBJ1-2
V: TRBV7-8
D: NA

DNA: TGTGCCAGCATGCGGGAGCGGACCGGGGAGCTGTTTTTT
CDR3: CASMRERTGELFF
size: many
J: TRBJ2-2
V: TRBV11-2
D: TRBD2

DNA: TGTGCCTGGACCCGAGGCTACAATGAGCAGTTCTTC
CDR3: CAWTRGYNEQFF
size: NA
J: TRBJ2-1
V: TRBV30
D: NA

DNA: TGTGCCAGCAGTGGTGGGTCGACAGGGGTTTATGGCTACACCTTC
CDR3: CASSGGSTGVYGYTF
size: NA
J: TRBJ1-2
V: TRBV25-1
D: TRBD1

DNA: TGTGCCAGCAGCCAGACACTCCCTAGCACAGATACGCAGTATTTT
CDR3: CASSQTLPSTDTQYF
size: NA
J: TRBJ2-3
V: TRBV14
D: NA

DNA: TGTGCCAGCTGGGACAGGGTTGGATATGGCTACACCTTC
CDR3: CASWDRVGYGYTF
size: NA
J: TRBJ1-2
V: TRBV28
D: TRBD1

DNA: TGCGCCAGCCGAGGGGACAGGGCAACCGTTCCCTCTGGGGCCAACGTCCTGACTTTC
CDR3: CASRGDRATVPSGANVLTF
size: NA
J: TRBJ2-6
V: TRBV10-1
D: TRBD1

DNA: TGTGCCAGCAGCTTAGGACAGGGGGTTTCCTACGAGCAGTACTTC
CDR3: CASSLGQGVSYEQYF
size: NA
J: TRBJ2-7
V: TRBV7-9
D: TRBD1

DNA: TGTGCAAGTCGCCTGGGAGGGGCGGGAGATGATACGCAGTATTTT
CDR3: CASRLGGAGDDTQYF
size: NA
J: TRBJ2-3
V: TRBV12-2
D: NA

DNA: TGCAGTGCTAGTCCGGCAGGGGCTCAGCCCCAGCATTTT
CDR3: CSASPAGAQPQHF
size: NA
J: TRBJ1-5
V: TRBV20-1
D: NA

DNA: TGTGCCAGCAGTAACACACGGGACAGGGCTAACTATGGCTACACCTTC
CDR3: CASSNTRDRANYGYTF
size: NA
J: TRBJ1-2
V: TRBV2
D: TRBD1

DNA: TGCGCCAGCAGCTCCCAGGGGGCGAGTGGAAACACCATATATTTT
CDR3: CASSSQGASGNTIYF
size: NA
J: TRBJ1-3
V: TRBV5-1
D: TRBD1

DNA: TGTGCCAGCAGGAGAGGGACTAATGAAAAACTGTTTTTT
CDR3: CASRRGTNEKLFF
size: NA
J: TRBJ1-4
V: TRBV2
D: NA

DNA: TGTGCCAGCAGTCGCGACAGGGGCCATGAAAAACTGTTTTTT
CDR3: CASSRDRGHEKLFF
size: once
J: TRBJ1-4
V: TRBV6-5
D: TRBD1

DNA: TGTGCCAGTAGTATACGGGGGACCCGATATTTTTCCGGGGAGCTGTTTTTT
CDR3: CASSIRGTRYFSGELFF
size: NA
J: TRBJ2-2
V: TRBV19
D: NA

DNA: TGTGCCAGCAGTAGTCGGACTAGCGGGAGACCCTACAATGAGCAGTTCTTC
CDR3: CASSSRTSGRPYNEQFF
size: NA
J: TRBJ2-1
V: TRBV28
D: TRBD2

DNA: TGCGCCAGCAGCCCTAGCCCAGGACAGGGGCGGAACACTGAAGCTTTCTTT
CDR3: CASSPSPGQGRNTEAFF
size: NA
J: TRBJ1-1
V: TRBV5-1
D: TRBD1

DNA: TGTGCCAGCAGTCCAGATTTGACCGGGGAGCTGTTTTTT
CDR3: CASSPDLTGELFF
size: NA
J: TRBJ2-2
V: TRBV28
D: NA

DNA: TGTGCCAGCAGCTCATGGGACAGGGGGCTGTATGGCTACACCTTC
CDR3: CASSSWDRGLYGYTF
size: NA
J: TRBJ1-2
V: TRBV9
D: TRBD1

DNA: TGTGCCAGCAGCTTTTCACAGCACAATGAGCAGTTCTTC
CDR3: CASSFSQHNEQFF
size: NA
J: TRBJ2-1
V: TRBV7-9
D: NA

DNA: TGTGCCACCCGAGGAGCGGGAGTTATAGATACGCAGTATTTT
CDR3: CATRGAGVIDTQYF
size: NA
J: TRBJ2-3
V: TRBV10-3
D: TRBD2

DNA: TGTGCCAGTAGTATAGTTGCGACAGGGTTCTCTGAAGCTTTCTTT
CDR3: CASSIVATGFSEAFF
size: few
J: TRBJ1-1
V: TRBV19
D: TRBD1

DNA: TGTGCCAGCAGCCAAGAGAGGCTGCTGGAGACCCAGTACTTC
CDR3: CASSQERLLETQYF
size: NA
J: TRBJ2-5
V: TRBV3-1/TRBV3-2
D: NA

DNA: TGTGCCAGCAGCTTAAGTGGTTTCACTAGCACAGATACGCAGTATTTT
CDR3: CASSLSGFTSTDTQYF
size: few
J: TRBJ2-3
V: TRBV13
D: NA

DNA: TGTGCCAGCCGGGGACAGGGGAGTTATGGCTACACCTTC
CDR3: CASRGQGSYGYTF
size: few
J: TRBJ1-2
V: TRBV28
D: TRBD1

DNA: TGTGCCAGTAAGCGGGCCGGGGATCGCGAGACCCAGTACTTC
CDR3: CASKRAGDRETQYF
size: few
J: TRBJ2-5
V: TRBV19
D: NA

DNA: TGCGCCAGCAGCTTTGGCTCCCGGGGAGGGAGCTCCTACGAGCAGTACTTC
CDR3: CASSFGSRGGSSYEQYF
size: NA
J: TRBJ2-7
V: TRBV5-1
D: TRBD2

DNA: TGTGCCAGCTCACGGGAGGAATACGAGCAGTACTTC
CDR3: CASSREEYEQYF
size: NA
J: TRBJ2-7
V: TRBV18
D: NA

DNA: TGTGCCAGCAGTGAAGTACAGGGCCAAGAGACCCAGTACTTC
CDR3: CASSEVQGQETQYF
size: NA
J: TRBJ2-5
V: TRBV2
D: NA

DNA: TGTGCCAGTAGTATAATCTTAGGGGGCGATAACTATGGCTACACCTTC
CDR3: CASSIILGGDNYGYTF
size: NA
J: TRBJ1-2
V: TRBV19
D: TRBD1

DNA: TGCGCCAGCAGCCTACGTGAAATCACAGGGAACAATGAGCAGTTCTTC
CDR3: CASSLREITGNNEQFF
size: NA
J: TRBJ2-1
V: TRBV5-1
D: NA

DNA: TGTGCCAGCAGTACCGGGACACAAAACACTGAAGCTTTCTTT
CDR3: CASSTGTQNTEAFF
size: NA
J: TRBJ1-1
V: TRBV25-1
D: NA

DNA: TGTGCCAGCAGTCAGGTGACCAGAAACACCGGGGAGCTGTTTTTT
CDR3: CASSQVTRNTGELFF
size: NA
J: TRBJ2-2
V: TRBV6-5
D: NA

DNA: TGCGCCAGCAGCTCGAGATCGTCCGTGGTATACAATGAGCAGTTCTTC
CDR3: CASSSRSSVVYNEQFF
size: NA
J: TRBJ2-1
V: TRBV5-1
D: NA

DNA: TGTGCCTGGAGTAGGGACACTAACTATGGCTACACCTTC
CDR3: CAWSRDTNYGYTF
size: NA
J: TRBJ1-2
V: TRBV30
D: NA

DNA: TGTGCCAGCAGCAGACTGACAGGAACCTACGAGCAGTACTTC
CDR3: CASSRLTGTYEQYF
size: NA
J: TRBJ2-7
V: TRBV9
D: NA

DNA: TGTGCCAGCAGCCCGGGGGAGAGAACGGGCACAGATACGCAGTATTTT
CDR3: CASSPGERTGTDTQYF
size: NA
J: TRBJ2-3
V: TRBV5-4
D: NA

DNA: TGTGCCAGCAGTAGTGAGGGGACTCGGGACGAGCAGTACTTC
CDR3: CASSSEGTRDEQYF
size: few
J: TRBJ2-7
V: TRBV6-5
D: NA

DNA: TGTGCCAGCTCACCATTAAGGGGCGACTATGGCTACACCTTC
CDR3: CASSPLRGDYGYTF
size: few
J: TRBJ1-2
V: TRBV18
D: NA

DNA: TGTGCCAGCCGGGACACCTACACTGAAGCTTTCTTT
CDR3: CASRDTYTEAFF
size: NA
J: TRBJ1-1
V: TRBV19
D: NA

DNA: TGTGCCAGTAGTATGGCCAATACAGGGGCCTATGGCTACACCTTC
CDR3: CASSMANTGAYGYTF
size: NA
J: TRBJ1-2
V: TRBV19
D: TRBD1

DNA: TGTGCCAGCTCACCTGACCGGCAGGGGTCGGGCTACACCTTC
CDR3: CASSPDRQGSGYTF
size: once
J: TRBJ1-2
V: TRBV18
D: NA

DNA: TGTGCCAGTAGTATGGGACAGTGGGAAAGCACCATATATTTT
CDR3: CASSMGQWESTIYF
size: NA
J: TRBJ1-3
V: TRBV19
D: TRBD1

DNA: TGTGCCAGCAGTGAAGGTCAGGGACTAGCCCCCAATGAGCAGTTCTTC
CDR3: CASSEGQGLAPNEQFF
size: NA
J: TRBJ2-1
V: TRBV6-1
D: TRBD2

DNA: TGTGCCAGCTCACCCCAGGTGATGAACACTGAAGCTTTCTTT
CDR3: CASSPQVMNTEAFF
size: NA
J: TRBJ1-1
V: TRBV18
D: NA

DNA: TGTGCCAGCAGCTTAATAGCGGGAGTGACAGATACGCAGTATTTT
CDR3: CASSLIAGVTDTQYF
size: NA
J: TRBJ2-3
V: TRBV7-3
D: TRBD2

DNA: TGTGCCAGCAGCTTGGCGTCGCAGGGGATCACAGATACGCAGTATTTT
CDR3: CASSLASQGITDTQYF
size: NA
J: TRBJ2-3
V: TRBV5-6
D: NA

DNA: TGCGCCAGCAGTCAAAACCCGGACTATTCCTCCTACGAGCAGTACTTC
CDR3: CASSQNPDYSSYEQYF
size: NA
J: TRBJ2-7
V: TRBV5-1
D: NA

DNA: TGTGCCAGCAGCTTAGGCGGCGGGGCGGGAGCTAAGGAGACCCAGTACTTC
CDR3: CASSLGGGAGAKETQYF
size: once
J: TRBJ2-5
V: TRBV7-3
D: TRBD2

DNA: TGCGCCAGCAGCTTGGGCGGGACAGGGCTTTCACCCCTCCACTTT
CDR3: CASSLGGTGLSPLHF
size: once
J: TRBJ1-6
V: TRBV5-1
D: TRBD1

DNA: TGCGCCAGCAGCAAGGGACAGGGAAACTACGAGCAGTACTTC
CDR3: CASSKGQGNYEQYF
size: NA
J: TRBJ2-7
V: TRBV10-1
D: TRBD1

DNA: TGTGCCAGCAGCCGATGGACTAGCGGGAGGTTTTTGGACACCGGGGAGCTGTTTTTT
CDR3: CASSRWTSGRFLDTGELFF
size: once
J: TRBJ2-2
V: TRBV3-1/TRBV3-2
D: TRBD2

DNA: TGTGCCAGCAGCCCCCGGACTACCCGGGAGACCCAGTACTTC
CDR3: CASSPRTTRETQYF
size: NA
J: TRBJ2-5
V: TRBV9
D: NA